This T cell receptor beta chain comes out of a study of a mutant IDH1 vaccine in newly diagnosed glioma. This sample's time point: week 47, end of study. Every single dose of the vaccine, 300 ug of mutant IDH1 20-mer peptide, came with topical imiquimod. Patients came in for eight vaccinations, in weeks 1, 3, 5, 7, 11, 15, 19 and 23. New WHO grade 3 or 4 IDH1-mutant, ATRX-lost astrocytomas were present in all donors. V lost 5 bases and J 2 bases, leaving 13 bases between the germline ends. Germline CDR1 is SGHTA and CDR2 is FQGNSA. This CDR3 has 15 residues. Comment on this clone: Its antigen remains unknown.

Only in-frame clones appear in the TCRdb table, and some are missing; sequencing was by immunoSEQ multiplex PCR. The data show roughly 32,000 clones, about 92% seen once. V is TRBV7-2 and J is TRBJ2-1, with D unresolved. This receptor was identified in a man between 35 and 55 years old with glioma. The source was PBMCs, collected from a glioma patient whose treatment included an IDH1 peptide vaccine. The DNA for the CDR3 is TGTGCCAGCAGCACATTATCGGTGGCCTACAATGAGCAGTTCTTC. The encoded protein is CASSTLSVAYNEQFF.